Shown below are 9 T cell receptor beta chains from a single sample sequenced in a study of blood T cell repertoires in COVID-19. Profiled with immunoSEQ multiplex PCR; TCRdb holds only in-frame clones, not every one. Counted here are about 190,000 clones, over 60% occurring once; the ten biggest clones make up around 24%. Sequenced: peripheral blood. The receptor source for this set is a woman in her seventies with acute or convalescent COVID-19.

The chain uses TRBV3-1 (or the pseudogene TRBV3-2) and TRBJ1-2; D is possibly TRBD1 (5 bases). This CDR3 is 15 amino acids long. From germline, CDR1 is LGHDT and CDR2 YNNKEL (reference sequence). V was cut by 4 bases and J by 2 bases, with 14 bases left in between. The CDR3 region has the DNA TGTGCCAGCAGCCTAGAAGGGGAGGAAAACTATGGCTACACCTTC. It specifies CASSLEGEENYGYTF.

In its sample, this clone was seen a few times. The V call is TRBV28, the J call TRBJ1-2; D unclear. CDR3 length: 13 amino acids. Trimming took off 7 bases at V and 4 bases at J, with 13 bases between the two ends. Per germline, CDR1 MDHEN and CDR2 SYDVKM. The CDR3 loop reads CASIGGLTYGYTF. The CDR3 coding sequence is TGTGCCAGCATCGGCGGTCTAACCTATGGCTACACCTTC.

The chain combines TRBV11-2 with TRBJ1-6; D gene uncertain. Between the trimmed V and J ends, which lost 5 bases and 10 bases, there was a span of 18 bases. The CDR3 extends over 15 amino acids. The germline V gene has CDR1 SGHAT and CDR2 FQNNGV. CDR3 DNA sequence: TGTGCCAGCAGCCATCGGGGAGGCTTGGAATCACCCCTCCACTTT. Its translation: CASSHRGGLESPLHF.

The J gene is TRBJ1-3, the V gene TRBV2; D is unresolved. The germline V and J ends were trimmed by 5 bases and 0 bases, with 14 bases remaining between them. This CDR3 spans 16 amino acids. Germline assignment: CDR1 SNHLY and CDR2 FYNNEI. The CDR3 DNA reads as TGTGCCAGCAGTCCCAGGACTTCCAGCTCTGGAAACACCATATATTTT. Translating it yields CASSPRTSSSGNTIYF. Drawing the rest from reference TRBV2 and TRBJ1-3, the complete variable domain is EPEVTQTPSHQVTQMGQEVILRCVPISNHLYFYWYRQILGQKVEFLVSFYNNEISEKSEIFDDQFSVERPDGSNFTLKIRSTKLEDSAMYFCASSPRTSSSGNTIYFGEGSWLTVV.

The V and J genes are TRBV6-6 and TRBJ1-1, with 8 bases aligning to TRBD1. CDR3 length equals 15 residues. The V segment lost 4 bases and the J segment 2 bases; nucleotides outside the gene matches: 6. Germline loops: CDR1 MNHNY, CDR2 SVGAGI (reference sequence). CDR3 coding DNA: TGTGCCAGCAGTTGGAGGACAGGGTCAAACACTGAAGCTTTCTTT. This sequence encodes CASSWRTGSNTEAFF.

This clone is a singleton in its sample. Here the CDR3 reads CASSLAGVEKLFF. In DNA, the CDR3 is TGTGCCAGCAGCTTGGCCGGGGTTGAAAAACTGTTTTTT. This chain connects TRBV5-4 to TRBJ1-4, with D uncertain. CDR1 is SGHNT and CDR2 is YYREEE in the germline V gene (reference sequence). V was shortened by 0 bases and J by 7 bases, with 7 bases between the two germline ends. This CDR3 has 13 amino acids.

This rearrangement joins TRBV5-8 to TRBJ2-1; 8 positions agree with TRBD2. Germline CDR1 reads SGHTS; CDR2 reads YDEGEE. V trimming: 2 bases; J trimming: 8 bases; junction bases outside the gene matches: 12. The CDR3 has 16 residues. The CDR3 DNA reads TGTGCCAGCAGCTTAGTTGGTAGCGGGATTGGGGATGAGCAGTTCTTC. As protein: CASSLVGSGIGDEQFF.

V gene TRBV10-3 combines with J gene TRBJ2-2; D might be TRBD1 (5 bases). Germline lookup yields CDR1 ENHRY and CDR2 SYGVKD. The CDR3 is made up of 15 amino acids. V was cut by 9 bases and J by 0 bases, with 14 bases left in between. CDR3 in DNA: TGTGCCATTGCTGACAGACGGTCGAACACCGGGGAGCTGTTTTTT. It codes for CAIADRRSNTGELFF.

The chain couples TRBV5-1 to TRBJ2-3, with 16 positions matching TRBD2. The CDR3 loop spans 18 amino acids. After removal of 4 bases from V and 0 bases from J, the junction contained 5 bases not matched to a gene. The germline V gene has CDR1 SGHRS and CDR2 YFSETQ. The chain's CDR3 is CASSEGLAGGISTDTQYF. CDR3 nucleotides: TGCGCCAGCAGCGAGGGACTAGCGGGAGGGATTAGCACAGATACGCAGTATTTT.